Each of the 25 T cell receptor beta chains below was sequenced from the same sample in a study of CD8 T cells in ankylosing spondylitis. TCRdb re-called the 5' RACE reads with MiXCR, one entry per CDR3 protein. The table shows a few hundred thousand distinct CDR3 sequences, with roughly 20% occurring only once. Sequencing was performed on blood, either unsorted or a sorted T cell fraction (not recorded which). The receptors come from a female donor with ankylosing spondylitis or in good health (not recorded which).

By share, this clonotype ranks as medium-sized. The V call is TRBV20-1, the J call TRBJ1-1; TRBD1 matches at 7 bases. V gave up 6 bases and J gave up 0 bases; unmatched junction bases: 7. The germline CDR1 and CDR2 sequences are DFQATT and SNEGSKA (reference sequence). The CDR3 runs to 14 residues. The CDR3 loop reads CSAELGTVNTEAFF. In DNA, the CDR3 is TGCAGTGCCGAACTCGGGACAGTGAACACTGAAGCTTTCTTT.

This chain connects TRBV9 to TRBJ2-1; weak D call: TRBD1 (6 bases). Germline V gene sequence: CDR1 SGDLS, CDR2 YYNGEE. V was shortened by 5 bases and J by 0 bases, with 15 bases between the two germline ends. The CDR3 loop spans 16 amino acids. CDR3 nucleotides: TGTGCCAGCAGTAAGGGACACTTAAGCTCCTACAATGAGCAGTTCTTC. Its protein product is CASSKGHLSSYNEQFF.

This clonotype was recorded at least ten times. V gene TRBV29-1 combines with J gene TRBJ2-4; possibly TRBD1 for D (6 bases). CDR3 length: 14 amino acids. Germline loops: CDR1 SQVTM, CDR2 ANQGSEA. V was shortened by 0 bases and J by 8 bases, with 14 bases between the two germline ends. CDR3 in DNA: TGCAGCGTTGAAGATCAAGGGGGTACGCACATTCAGTACTTC. It specifies CSVEDQGGTHIQYF.

This chain uses TRBV7-2 with TRBJ2-7; TRBD1 aligns across 8 bases. The J segment lost 6 bases and the V segment lost 5 bases, leaving 6 bases of the junction unmatched. Per germline, CDR1 SGHTA and CDR2 FQGNSA. CDR3 size: 13 residues. CDR3 bases: TGTGCCAGCAGCACGGACAGGGTGGCCGAGCAGTACTTC. This translates into CASSTDRVAEQYF. The entire variable domain, with the rest obtained from reference TRBV7-2 and TRBJ2-7, is as follows: GAGVSQSPSNKVTEKGKDVELRCDPISGHTALYWYRQSLGQGLEFLIYFQGNSAPDKSGLPSDRFSAERTGGSVSTLTIQRTQQEDSAVYLCASSTDRVAEQYFGPGTRLTVT.

CDR3 sequence reads: CATSSATARQPQHF. The CDR3 nucleotides read TGTGCCACCAGCAGTGCGACCGCTAGGCAGCCCCAGCATTTT. The rearrangement uses TRBV15 and TRBJ1-5; D is undetermined. The CDR3 contains 14 residues. Germline V gene sequence: CDR1 LNHNV, CDR2 YYDKDF (reference sequence). Trimming removed 3 bases from V and 7 bases from J, with 13 bases in between.

This clonotype appeared a few times. The chain employs TRBV11-1 and TRBJ1-2, with a possible D match to TRBD1 (6 bases). The germline CDR1 and CDR2 sequences are SGHAT and FQDESV (reference sequence). The CDR3 contains 13 residues. Trimming took 3 bases from V and 3 from J, leaving 8 bases between them. CDR3 coding DNA: TGTGCCAGCAGCTTGAGGACAGACTATGGCTACACCTTC. Translated: CASSLRTDYGYTF.

The chain carries TRBV20-1 and TRBJ2-7, with TRBD2 matching 7 bases. This CDR3 has 15 amino acids. Trimming removed 0 bases from V and 0 bases from J; junction bases left unmatched: 5. The germline CDR1 and CDR2 sequences are DFQATT and SNEGSKA (reference sequence). CDR3 region: CSARDSGLNSYEQYF. The CDR3 region has the DNA TGCAGTGCTAGAGATAGCGGGCTGAACTCCTACGAGCAGTACTTC.

The V and J genes are TRBV7-9 and TRBJ2-7, with D tentatively TRBD2 (5 bases). Germline loops: CDR1 SEHNR, CDR2 FQNEAQ (reference sequence). The CDR3 is 15 amino acids. Trimming cost V 3 bases and J 4 bases, with 16 bases left between them. CDR3 protein: CASSLDRDVQYEQYF. The CDR3, as DNA: TGTGCCAGCAGCTTGGACCGGGATGTTCAGTACGAGCAGTACTTC.

The CDR3 region has the DNA TGTGCCAGCCAGAGGGGGACTAGCGGGATAAATGAGCAGTTCTTC. Translation gives CASQRGTSGINEQFF. The rearrangement links TRBV2 to TRBJ2-1, with 13 nucleotides matching TRBD2. CDR3 length: 15 residues. The germline gives CDR1 SNHLY, CDR2 FYNNEI. V trimming: 8 bases; J trimming: 7 bases; junction bases outside the gene matches: 8.

This clonotype was detected a few times. The chain joins TRBV20-1 to TRBJ2-1; TRBD2 matches at 8 bases. Looked up from germline, CDR1 is DFQATT and CDR2 is SNEGSKA (reference sequence). CDR3 length: 13 residues. V trimming: 6 bases; J trimming: 4 bases; junction bases outside the gene matches: 5. CDR3 residues: CSASSGSYNEQFF. In nucleotides, the CDR3 is TGCAGTGCCTCAAGCGGGAGTTACAATGAGCAGTTCTTC.

This clonotype was counted many times. This chain joins TRBV5-1 and TRBJ1-2; the match to TRBD1 covers 7 bases. With 4 bases clipped from V and 3 bases from J, the junction kept 6 bases outside the gene matches. Germline V gene lookup returns CDR1 SGHRS and CDR2 YFSETQ. The CDR3 totals 14 residues. The CDR3 DNA is TGCGCCAGCAGCCTGTACAGGGGCGACTATGGCTACACCTTC. It translates to CASSLYRGDYGYTF.

The gene calls are TRBV15 and TRBJ2-7; 10 bases match TRBD2. CDR3 length: 18 residues. The germline gives CDR1 LNHNV, CDR2 YYDKDF (reference sequence). V shed 0 bases, J shed 0 bases, and the junction held 8 bases outside the gene matches. CDR3 DNA sequence: TGTGCCACCAGCAGAGATCGGCTAGCGGGAGCTAGCTCCTACGAGCAGTACTTC. Translating it yields CATSRDRLAGASSYEQYF.

The table lists this clonotype with many counts. The rearrangement links TRBV29-1 to TRBJ2-3, with D perhaps assigned TRBD1 or TRBD2 (5 bases each). Looked up from germline, CDR1 is SQVTM and CDR2 is ANQGSEA. The CDR3 length is 13 residues. V was pared by 1 base and J by 2 bases, with 7 bases between. CDR3 in DNA: TGCAGCGTTGAAGCGGGGCCCACAGATACGCAGTATTTT. This gives the protein CSVEAGPTDTQYF.

This clonotype was observed a few times. A read error may produce the germline difference seen at one junction end. The V and J genes are TRBV20-1 and TRBJ2-3; D uncertain. The CDR3 runs to 10 residues. The germline V gene has CDR1 DFQATT and CDR2 SNEGSKA (reference sequence). CDR3 nucleotides: TGCAGTGGATGGGGTAGCTCCCACCTTTTT. Its protein is CSGWGSSHLF.

This clonotype was recorded at least ten times. V usage is TRBV6-5 and J usage is TRBJ2-5; TRBD1 aligns across 10 bases. Germline loops: CDR1 MNHEY, CDR2 SVGAGI. The CDR3 spans 12 residues. V gave up 4 bases and J gave up 9 bases; unmatched junction bases: 2. The CDR3 DNA sequence: TGTGCCAGCAGTTTGGGACAGGGGCCCCAGTACTTC. Amino acids: CASSLGQGPQYF.

Many counts were recorded for this clonotype. V and J are TRBV4-3 and TRBJ2-3; the match to TRBD2 covers 11 bases. V dropped 3 bases and J dropped 5; count of bases not matched to a gene: 4. Per germline, CDR1 LGHNA and CDR2 YSLEER. CDR3 size: 15 residues. CDR3 amino acids: CASSQTLAGEDTQYF. CDR3 DNA sequence: TGCGCCAGCAGCCAGACACTAGCGGGAGAAGATACGCAGTATTTT.

This clonotype has more than one count but fewer than ten. The chain carries TRBV11-2 and TRBJ2-5, with D unresolved. Looked up from germline, CDR1 is SGHAT and CDR2 is FQNNGV. This CDR3 is built from 13 residues. Trimming left V 5 bases short and J 2 bases short, with 9 bases between. This CDR3 is CASSTGAQETQYF. DNA for the CDR3: TGTGCCAGCAGCACCGGAGCTCAAGAGACCCAGTACTTC. The variable domain in full, with the rest retrieved from reference TRBV11-2 and TRBJ2-5, is EAGVAQSPRYKIIEKRQSVAFWCNPISGHATLYWYQQILGQGPKLLIQFQNNGVVDDSQLPKDRFSAERLKGVDSTLKIQPAKLEDSAVYLCASSTGAQETQYFGPGTRLLVL.

This clonotype was recorded at least ten times. The chain combines TRBV4-2 with TRBJ2-2, with 14 bases identical to TRBD2. The CDR3 extends over 20 amino acids. V was pared by 4 bases and J by 1 base, with 11 bases of the junction left unmatched. Germline CDR1 is LGHNA and CDR2 is YNFKEQ. This chain's CDR3 is CASSLPGLAGDDENTGELFF. In nucleotides, the CDR3 is TGTGCCAGCAGCCTACCGGGACTAGCGGGAGACGACGAGAACACCGGGGAGCTGTTTTTT.

This clonotype has more than one count but fewer than ten. The genes are TRBV12-3 or TRBV12-4 and TRBJ2-1; a possible D gene is TRBD1 (6 bases). V was pared by 6 bases and J by 5 bases, with 17 bases between. This CDR3 region has 15 residues. CDR3 bases: TGTGCCAGCAGCCGTACAGGGAAGTGGGACAATGAGCAGTTCTTC. Protein product: CASSRTGKWDNEQFF.

The chain couples TRBV6-5 to TRBJ2-1; D perhaps matches TRBD1 (5 bases). CDR3 length: 16 amino acids. In germline, CDR1 is MNHEY, CDR2 SVGAGI. V lost 4 bases and J lost 1, with 14 bases in between. This chain's CDR3 is CASSSSRQPSYNEQFF. CDR3 nucleotides: TGTGCCAGCAGTTCCTCGAGACAGCCATCCTACAATGAGCAGTTCTTC.

The CDR3: CASSRLAGRETQYF. The CDR3 DNA reads as TGTGCCAGCAGCCGACTAGCGGGAAGAGAGACCCAGTACTTC. The V gene is TRBV27, the J gene TRBJ2-5, with 11 bases aligning to TRBD2. J lost 4 bases, V lost 6 bases, and 4 bases had no gene match. CDR3 length: 14 residues. Per germline, CDR1 MNHEY and CDR2 SMNVEV (reference sequence).

The chain has TRBV28 and TRBJ2-7, with TRBD1 as a possible D gene (5 bases). The germline gives CDR1 MDHEN, CDR2 SYDVKM. V was trimmed by 6 bases and J by 5 bases, leaving 20 bases between them. This CDR3 region has 15 residues. CDR3: CASRLGAFTRNEQYF. The CDR3 bases are TGTGCCAGCAGACTTGGGGCCTTTACCCGGAACGAGCAGTACTTC.

A few counts support this clonotype. V gene TRBV7-2 combines with J gene TRBJ2-7; 7 bases agree with TRBD1. CDR3 length: 15 amino acids. Losses at the gene ends were 6 bases for V and 0 bases for J; bases not matched to a gene: 8. The germline gives CDR1 SGHTA, CDR2 FQGNSA. CDR3 in amino acids: CASSLDRRRSYEQYF. CDR3 DNA sequence: TGTGCCAGCAGTTTGGACAGGCGGCGCTCCTACGAGCAGTACTTC. Full variable domain (remainder filled in from reference TRBV7-2 and TRBJ2-7): GAGVSQSPSNKVTEKGKDVELRCDPISGHTALYWYRQSLGQGLEFLIYFQGNSAPDKSGLPSDRFSAERTGGSVSTLTIQRTQQEDSAVYLCASSLDRRRSYEQYFGPGTRLTVT.

The chain uses TRBV12-3 or TRBV12-4 and TRBJ1-2, with D unclear. Trimming left V 3 bases short and J 6 bases short, with 8 bases between. The CDR3 spans 12 residues. The DNA for the CDR3 is TGTGCCAGCAGTTTTGTAGGTGATGGCTACACCTTC. It codes for CASSFVGDGYTF.

This clonotype was seen only a few times. The rearrangement links TRBV6-1 to TRBJ1-3; D is unclear. Looked up from germline, CDR1 is MNHNS and CDR2 is SASEGT. The CDR3 is made up of 14 amino acids. Trimming removed 7 bases at V and 3 bases at J, with 13 bases between. This CDR3 is CASKSKGLGNTIYF. The DNA of the CDR3 is TGTGCCAGCAAGTCGAAAGGGCTTGGAAACACCATATATTTT.